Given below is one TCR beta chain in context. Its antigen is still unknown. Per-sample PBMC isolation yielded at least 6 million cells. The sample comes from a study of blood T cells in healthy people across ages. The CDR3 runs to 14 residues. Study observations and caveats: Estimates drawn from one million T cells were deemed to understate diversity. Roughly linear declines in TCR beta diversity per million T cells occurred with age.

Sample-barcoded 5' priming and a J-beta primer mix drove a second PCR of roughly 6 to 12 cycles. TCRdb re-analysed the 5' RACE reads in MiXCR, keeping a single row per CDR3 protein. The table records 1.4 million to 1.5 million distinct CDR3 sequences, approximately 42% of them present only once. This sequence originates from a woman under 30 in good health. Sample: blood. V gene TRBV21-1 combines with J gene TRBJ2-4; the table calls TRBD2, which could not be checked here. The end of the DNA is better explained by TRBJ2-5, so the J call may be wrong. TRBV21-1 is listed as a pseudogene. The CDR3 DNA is TGTGCCAGCAGCAAGTCTAGCGGGGAAGAGACCCAGTACTTC. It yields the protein CASSKSSGEETQYF.